A single sample is the source of the 27 T cell receptor beta chains below, sequenced in a study of T cells in Graves' hyperthyroidism and ophthalmopathy. From RNA transcripts, TCR beta CDR3 regions were amplified. The TCR CDR3 was amplified in a first-round RT-PCR using the HTBI primer set. TCRdb re-called the multiplex PCR reads with MiXCR, one entry per CDR3 protein. The data hold around 250,000 distinct CDR3 sequences, with more than 14% observed a single time. The sequencing sample was made of blood. The source is a woman aged 40 to 50 with Graves' hyperthyroidism that later progressed to Graves' ophthalmopathy.

The chain is built from TRBV28 and TRBJ1-2; a weak D match, TRBD1 (5 bases). CDR3 length: 13 amino acids. CDR1 and CDR2 (germline): MDHEN, SYDVKM. V gave up 2 bases and J gave up 8 bases, with 12 bases separating them. The CDR3 here is CASSLVGTSGYTF. CDR3 DNA sequence: TGTGCCAGCAGTTTAGTAGGGACGTCCGGCTACACCTTC.

Ten or more counts support this clonotype. The V call is TRBV12-3 or TRBV12-4, the J call TRBJ1-6; D might be TRBD1 (5 bases). This CDR3 comprises 12 residues. Trimming pared 8 bases from V and 9 bases from J, leaving 11 bases between. The CDR3 here is CASLVGGSPLHF. The CDR3 DNA sequence: TGTGCCAGCCTCGTCGGGGGTTCACCCCTCCACTTT.

This clonotype was detected many times. V and J are TRBV5-6 and TRBJ2-2; D ambiguous. This CDR3 has 15 amino acids. CDR1 and CDR2 (germline): SGHDT, YYEEEE. The ends were cut back, 0 bases at V and 3 bases at J, with 9 bases in the middle. The CDR3 bases are TGTGCCAGCAGCTTGGTAGAGCGAGACACCGGGGAGCTGTTTTTT. Protein sequence: CASSLVERDTGELFF.

This clonotype occurred many times. The chain couples TRBV12-3 or TRBV12-4 to TRBJ2-2; TRBD2 aligns across 8 bases. The junction had 9 bases not matched to a gene; V was cut back by 3 bases and J by 0 bases. This CDR3 is 18 amino acids long. The chain's CDR3 is CASSFLSISGANTGELFF. CDR3 sequence (DNA): TGTGCCAGCAGTTTTCTCAGCATTAGCGGGGCGAACACCGGGGAGCTGTTTTTT.

This clonotype came up many times. The V and J genes are TRBV25-1 and TRBJ2-5; 9 positions match TRBD2. V gave up 3 bases and J gave up 4 bases; unmatched junction bases: 12. CDR1 and CDR2 (germline): MGHDK, SYGVNS. This CDR3 has 17 amino acids. CDR3 protein: CASSDPFNEREAETQYF. The CDR3 DNA is TGTGCCAGCAGTGACCCCTTTAACGAGCGGGAGGCAGAGACCCAGTACTTC.

This clonotype appeared many times. The J gene is TRBJ2-3, the V gene TRBV5-8; unclear D gene. CDR1 and CDR2 from the germline V gene are SGHTS and YDEGEE. With 5 bases removed from V and 6 bases from J, the gap between germline ends came to 13 bases. The CDR3 totals 13 residues. The CDR3 loop is CASRAPPVDTQYF. The CDR3 nucleotides read TGTGCCAGCAGGGCGCCTCCCGTTGATACGCAGTATTTT.

The chain couples TRBV6-1 to TRBJ2-7; D ambiguous. This CDR3 has 12 amino acids. Germline CDR1 is MNHNS and CDR2 is SASEGT. V lost 7 bases, J lost 4 bases, and 11 bases lay in between. The CDR3 sequence: CASTGRKYEQYF. For the CDR3, the DNA is TGTGCCAGCACGGGCAGAAAGTACGAGCAGTACTTC.

This clonotype showed up many times. The V call is TRBV28, the J call TRBJ2-5; 13 nucleotides line up with TRBD2. The J segment lost 5 bases and the V segment lost 1 base, leaving 10 bases of the junction unmatched. The CDR3 spans 18 residues. Germline V gives CDR1 MDHEN, CDR2 SYDVKM. The CDR3 DNA reads TGTGCCAGCAGTTTATACCCTGGACTAGCGGGAGAGATTGAGACCCAGTACTTC. This codes for CASSLYPGLAGEIETQYF. The full variable domain, in which reference TRBV28 and TRBJ2-5 provide the parts outside the CDR3, is DVKVTQSSRYLVKRTGEKVFLECVQDMDHENMFWYRQDPGLGLRLIYFSYDVKMKEKGDIPEGYSVSREKKERFSLILESASTNQTSMYLCASSLYPGLAGEIETQYFGPGTRLLVL.

This clonotype was detected ten times or more. The V and J genes are TRBV28 and TRBJ2-1; 12 nucleotides line up with TRBD2. The V gene end was trimmed by 3 bases and the J gene end by 3 bases; junction bases not matched to a gene: 9. Germline loops: CDR1 MDHEN, CDR2 SYDVKM. This CDR3 has 18 residues. CDR3 DNA sequence: TGTGCCAGCAGTTTCATCGGGCTAGCGGGAGGGGTCTACAATGAGCAGTTCTTC. Protein sequence: CASSFIGLAGGVYNEQFF.

The chain combines TRBV7-9 with TRBJ1-2; 8 bases fit TRBD1. V lost 2 bases, J lost 3 bases, and 11 bases stayed unmatched. The length of the CDR3 is 17 residues. Germline V gene lookup returns CDR1 SEHNR and CDR2 FQNEAQ (reference sequence). The CDR3 reads CASSLLGTGNRYYGYTF. The CDR3 bases are TGTGCCAGCAGCTTATTAGGGACAGGCAATCGGTACTATGGCTACACCTTC. The entire variable domain, with the rest obtained from reference TRBV7-9 and TRBJ1-2, is as follows: DTGVSQNPRHKITKRGQNVTFRCDPISEHNRLYWYRQTLGQGPEFLTYFQNEAQLEKSRLLSDRFSAERPKGSFSTLEIQRTEQGDSAMYLCASSLLGTGNRYYGYTFGSGTRLTVV.

V gene TRBV10-3 combines with J gene TRBJ1-3, with 10 bases lining up with TRBD1. Trimming at V came to 3 bases and at J to 15 bases, leaving 5 bases not matched to a gene. The CDR3 runs 12 residues. CDR1 is ENHRY and CDR2 is SYGVKD in the germline V gene. CDR3 residues: CAISDPTGGSYF. Written as DNA, the CDR3 is TGTGCCATCAGTGACCCGACAGGGGGCTCATATTTT.

In DNA, the CDR3 is TGCGCCAGCAGCCAAGAGCACAGGGCTAGCAATCAGCCCCAGCATTTT. Encoded protein: CASSQEHRASNQPQHF. V and J are TRBV4-1 and TRBJ1-5, with D possibly being TRBD1 (6 bases). CDR1 and CDR2 from the germline V gene are MGHRA and YSYEKL. Trimming took off 0 bases at V and 0 bases at J, with 9 bases between the two ends. The CDR3 sequence is 16 residues long.

This clonotype was seen ten or more times. The gene calls are TRBV2 and TRBJ1-5; D ambiguous. V was cut by 7 bases and J by 2 bases, with 12 bases left in between. The germline V gene has CDR1 SNHLY and CDR2 FYNNEI. This CDR3 region has 14 residues. CDR3 DNA sequence: TGTGCCAGCAATGAGGGAGACGGCAATCAGCCCCAGCATTTT. Encoded protein: CASNEGDGNQPQHF.

This clonotype was counted once. CDR3 region: CASSLTGLSTDTQYF. Written as DNA, the CDR3 is TGTGCCAGCAGCTTAACGGGACTCAGCACAGATACGCAGTATTTT. The chain uses TRBV7-3 and TRBJ2-3; TRBD2 might be the D (6 bases). V was trimmed by 0 bases and J by 0 bases, leaving 7 bases between them. The CDR3 contains 15 residues. Germline V gene sequence: CDR1 SGHTA, CDR2 FQGTGA.

This clonotype has at least ten counts. With a much larger clone just one base away, this may be a read error. V is TRBV7-9 and J is TRBJ1-5; D remains ambiguous. The germline V gene encodes CDR1 SEHNR and CDR2 FQNEAQ (reference sequence). The V gene lost 3 bases and the J gene lost 5 bases, with 8 bases spanning the gap. This CDR3 is 13 amino acids long. CDR3 residues: CASSFAGDQPQHF. The CDR3 DNA sequence: TGTGCCAGCAGCTTCGCCGGGGATCAGCCCCAGCATTTT. Combining the CDR3 with reference TRBV7-9 and TRBJ1-5 gives the whole variable domain DTGVSQNPRHKITKRGQNVTFRCDPISEHNRLYWYRQTLGQGPEFLTYFQNEAQLEKSRLLSDRFSAERPKGSFSTLEIQRTEQGDSAMYLCASSFAGDQPQHFGDGTRLSIL.

This clonotype was observed many times. J is TRBJ1-6 and V is TRBV11-1, with no clear D. Germline V gene data show CDR1 as SGHAT and CDR2 as FQDESV (reference sequence). Trimming shortened V by 2 bases and J by 5 bases, and 4 bases separated the two germline ends. CDR3 length: 13 amino acids. This CDR3 reads CASSLLDNSPLHF. DNA of the CDR3: TGTGCCAGCAGCTTACTGGATAATTCACCCCTCCACTTT.

This clonotype has at least ten counts. The gene calls are TRBV20-1 and TRBJ2-5; 10 positions match TRBD2. With V trimmed by 0 bases and J by 4 bases, 17 bases remained unmatched. This CDR3 is built from 19 residues. Germline-derived CDR1 and CDR2 are DFQATT and SNEGSKA (reference sequence). The CDR3 region has the DNA TGCAGTGCTAGAGATAGGACTAGCGGTCTCAACGGGGGGAGAGAGACCCAGTACTTC. This translates into CSARDRTSGLNGGRETQYF.

The V call is TRBV27, the J call TRBJ1-2, with D unresolved. Per germline, CDR1 MNHEY and CDR2 SMNVEV (reference sequence). The CDR3 contains 13 residues. Trimming left V 3 bases short and J 8 bases short, with 13 bases between. DNA for the CDR3: TGTGCCAGCAGTTTCGGTCCGGGTTGGGGCTACACCTTC. Its translation: CASSFGPGWGYTF.

This clonotype was seen at least ten times. The genes are TRBV6-1 and TRBJ2-1; 8 bases are shared with TRBD1. Germline V gives CDR1 MNHNS, CDR2 SASEGT. Trimming took 7 bases from V and 3 from J; bases not matched to a gene: 8. The CDR3 length is 15 residues. CDR3 nucleotides: TGTGCCAGCATGAAAGGACAGGGAAACTACAATGAGCAGTTCTTC. Protein: CASMKGQGNYNEQFF.

The chain employs TRBV4-1 and TRBJ1-1, with no clear D. Germline CDR1 and CDR2: MGHRA and YSYEKL. This CDR3 comprises 13 residues. The V end lost 5 bases, the J end lost 8 bases, and 15 bases lay between the germline ends. DNA for the CDR3: TGCGCCAGCAGCGAACAGATTACTATCGAAGCTTTCTTT. It is translated as CASSEQITIEAFF.

For the CDR3, the DNA is TGTGCCAGCAGCTTAGTAGGGGGCCCAGATACGCAGTATTTT. Protein: CASSLVGGPDTQYF. The chain carries TRBV7-8 and TRBJ2-3; 7 bases are a match to TRBD1. The V gene's germline CDR1 is SGHVS and CDR2 FQNEAQ. The CDR3 covers 14 residues. J gave up 4 bases and V 1 base, and 2 bases lay outside the gene matches.

This clonotype was detected ten times or more. V gene TRBV2 combines with J gene TRBJ2-2, with 8 bases fitting TRBD1. Germline CDR1 is SNHLY and CDR2 is FYNNEI. The CDR3 extends over 15 amino acids. J lost 3 bases, V lost 6 bases, and 6 bases had no gene match. The CDR3 DNA sequence: TGTGCCAGCAGGGGGAACAGGGGGTACACCGGGGAGCTGTTTTTT. This sequence encodes CASRGNRGYTGELFF.

This clonotype was counted ten times or more. This chain links TRBV6-1 with TRBJ1-1; D not resolved. Trimming shortened V by 3 bases and J by 7 bases, and 6 bases separated the two germline ends. The CDR3 has 11 amino acids. Germline V CDR1 and CDR2: MNHNS, SASEGT. The CDR3 bases are TGTGCCAGCAGTGATTGGGTTGAAGCTTTCTTT. Protein product: CASSDWVEAFF.

This clonotype was counted at least ten times. This chain links TRBV11-2 with TRBJ2-3; possibly TRBD1 for D (5 bases). The CDR3 sequence is 18 residues long. The germline V gene encodes CDR1 SGHAT and CDR2 FQNNGV. V lost 2 bases and J lost 0, with 18 bases in between. In DNA, the CDR3 is TGTGCCAGCAGCTTATGGCCCTTAACAGGTGGTAGCACAGATACGCAGTATTTT. Protein sequence: CASSLWPLTGGSTDTQYF.

This clonotype was detected ten times or more. The rearrangement joins TRBV3-1 to TRBJ1-1; 9 bases fit TRBD1. There are 14 residues in the CDR3. The germline CDR1 and CDR2 sequences are LGHDT and YNNKEL (reference sequence). The V and J ends lost 2 bases and 8 bases, in that order; junction bases with no gene match: 6. The CDR3 nucleotides read TGTGCCAGCAGCCAACGGACAGGGGTGGGGGAAGCTTTCTTT. This translates into CASSQRTGVGEAFF.

At least ten counts were recorded for this clonotype. This chain uses TRBV12-3 or TRBV12-4 with TRBJ2-5; no clear D. Trimming left V 2 bases short and J 5 bases short, with 24 bases between. The CDR3 is 18 amino acids. Here the CDR3 reads CASSLFAWRFRNRETQYF. DNA for the CDR3: TGTGCCAGCAGTTTATTTGCCTGGCGTTTTAGGAATAGGGAGACCCAGTACTTC.

This clonotype was counted many times. The rearrangement links TRBV7-6 to TRBJ1-6; D is ambiguous. The CDR3 loop spans 15 amino acids. Germline CDR1 is SGHVS and CDR2 is FNYEAQ. V lost 0 bases and J 9 bases, leaving 12 bases between the germline ends. CDR3 region: CASSLADLEVSPLHF. The CDR3 DNA is TGTGCCAGCAGCTTAGCCGATCTCGAAGTTTCACCCCTCCACTTT.